The next 2 T cell receptor beta chains were all read from a single sample in a study. TCRdb reprocessed the RT-PCR reads via MiXCR and lists one record per CDR3 protein. The sample contains hundreds of thousands of distinct CDR3 sequences, more than 13% of which appear only once. Source material: memory CD4+ T cells from blood. The receptors were sampled from a female donor in good health, serving as a healthy control.

This clonotype was recorded many times. This chain uses TRBV9 with TRBJ2-7, with TRBD2 identical over 14 bases. Unmatched junction bases numbered 11, after V lost 3 bases and J lost 3 bases. Germline CDR1 is SGDLS and CDR2 is YYNGEE. The CDR3 spans 18 residues. The chain's CDR3 is CASSGGLAGDSAIYEQYF. The CDR3 DNA reads TGTGCCAGCAGCGGGGGACTAGCGGGAGATTCAGCCATCTACGAGCAGTACTTC.

This rearrangement joins TRBV7-9 to TRBJ2-1, with 9 bases identical to TRBD2. CDR1 and CDR2 from the germline V gene are SEHNR and FQNEAQ (reference sequence). The CDR3 has 14 amino acids. V gave up 3 bases and J gave up 7 bases; unmatched junction bases: 4. The CDR3 sequence is CASSFRLAGNEQFF. CDR3 nucleotides: TGTGCCAGCAGCTTCCGGCTAGCGGGGAATGAGCAGTTCTTC.